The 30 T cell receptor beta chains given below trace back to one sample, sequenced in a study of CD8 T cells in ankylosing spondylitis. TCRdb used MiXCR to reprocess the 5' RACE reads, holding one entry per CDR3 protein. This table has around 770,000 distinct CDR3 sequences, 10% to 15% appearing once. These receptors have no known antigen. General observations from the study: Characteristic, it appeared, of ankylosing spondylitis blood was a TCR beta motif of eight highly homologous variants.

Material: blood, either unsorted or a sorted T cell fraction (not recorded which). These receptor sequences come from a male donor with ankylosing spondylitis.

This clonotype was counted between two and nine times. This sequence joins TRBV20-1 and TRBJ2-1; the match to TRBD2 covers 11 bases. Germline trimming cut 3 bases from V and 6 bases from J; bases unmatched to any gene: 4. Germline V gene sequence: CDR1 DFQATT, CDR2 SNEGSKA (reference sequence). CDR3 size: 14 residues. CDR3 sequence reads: CSASSGRALNEQFF. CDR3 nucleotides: TGCAGTGCTAGTAGCGGGAGGGCCCTCAATGAGCAGTTCTTC.

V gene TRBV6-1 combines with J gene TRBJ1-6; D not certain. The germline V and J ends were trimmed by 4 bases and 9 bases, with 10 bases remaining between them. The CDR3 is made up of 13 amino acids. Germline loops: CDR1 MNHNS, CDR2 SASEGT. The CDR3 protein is CASSGRGSSPLHF. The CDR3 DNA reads TGTGCCAGCAGTGGCCGCGGGTCTTCACCCCTCCACTTT.

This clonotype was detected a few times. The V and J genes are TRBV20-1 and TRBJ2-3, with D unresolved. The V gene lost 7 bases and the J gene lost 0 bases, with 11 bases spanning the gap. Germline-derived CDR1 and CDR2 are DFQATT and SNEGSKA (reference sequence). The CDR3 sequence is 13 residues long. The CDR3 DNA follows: TGCAGTGGGATCAGCGATAGCACAGATACGCAGTATTTT. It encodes CSGISDSTDTQYF.

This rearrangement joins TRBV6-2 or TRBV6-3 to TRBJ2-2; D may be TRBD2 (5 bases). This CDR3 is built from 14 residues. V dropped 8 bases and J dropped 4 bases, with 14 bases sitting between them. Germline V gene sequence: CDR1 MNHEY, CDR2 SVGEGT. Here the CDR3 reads CASGLARGTGELFF. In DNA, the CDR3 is TGTGCCAGCGGATTAGCCCGGGGCACCGGGGAGCTGTTTTTT.

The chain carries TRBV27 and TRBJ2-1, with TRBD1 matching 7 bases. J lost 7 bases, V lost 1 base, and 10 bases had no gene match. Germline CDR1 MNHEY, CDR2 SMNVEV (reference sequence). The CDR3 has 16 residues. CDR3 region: CASSLWSTGLRNEQFF. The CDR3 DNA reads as TGTGCCAGCAGTTTATGGTCGACAGGGTTAAGGAATGAGCAGTTCTTC.

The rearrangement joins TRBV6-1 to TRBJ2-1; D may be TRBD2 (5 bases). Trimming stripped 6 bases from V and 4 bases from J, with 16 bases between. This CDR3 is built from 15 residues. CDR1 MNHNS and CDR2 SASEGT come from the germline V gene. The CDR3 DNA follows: TGTGCCAGCAGCCCCGGAGGTAGAGTTTACAATGAGCAGTTCTTC. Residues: CASSPGGRVYNEQFF.

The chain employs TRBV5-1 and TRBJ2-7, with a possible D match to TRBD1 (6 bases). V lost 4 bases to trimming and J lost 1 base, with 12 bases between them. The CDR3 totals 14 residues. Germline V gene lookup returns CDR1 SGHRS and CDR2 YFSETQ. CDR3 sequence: CASSMYRGSYEQYF. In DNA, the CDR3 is TGCGCCAGCAGCATGTATAGGGGGTCCTACGAGCAGTACTTC.

This CDR3 is CASSVGGSGDTQYF. As DNA, the CDR3 is TGTGCCAGCAGCGTAGGGGGTTCGGGAGATACGCAGTATTTT. This chain links TRBV9 with TRBJ2-3, with D uncertain. Per the germline V gene, CDR1 is SGDLS and CDR2 is YYNGEE. The V gene lost 0 bases and the J gene lost 5 bases, with 10 bases spanning the gap. The CDR3 has 14 residues.

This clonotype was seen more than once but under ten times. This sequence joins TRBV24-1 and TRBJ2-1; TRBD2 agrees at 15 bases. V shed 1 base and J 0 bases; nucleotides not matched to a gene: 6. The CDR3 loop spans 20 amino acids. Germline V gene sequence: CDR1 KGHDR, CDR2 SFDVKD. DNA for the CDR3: TGTGCCACCAGTGATTTAGGGACTAGCGGGGGGAGAAGCTCCTACAATGAGCAGTTCTTC. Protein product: CATSDLGTSGGRSSYNEQFF.

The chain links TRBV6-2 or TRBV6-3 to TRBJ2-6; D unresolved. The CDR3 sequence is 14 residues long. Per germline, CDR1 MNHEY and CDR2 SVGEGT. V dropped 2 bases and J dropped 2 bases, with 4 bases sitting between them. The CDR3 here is CASSYGPGANVLTF. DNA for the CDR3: TGTGCCAGCAGTTACGGCCCTGGGGCCAACGTCCTGACTTTC.

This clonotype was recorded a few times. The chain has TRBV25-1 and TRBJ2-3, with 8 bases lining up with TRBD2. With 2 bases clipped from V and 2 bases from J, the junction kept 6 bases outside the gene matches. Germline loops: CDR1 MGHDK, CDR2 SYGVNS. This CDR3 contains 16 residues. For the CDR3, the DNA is TGTGCCAGCAGTGAAATTGGAGCGGGGGCCACAGATACGCAGTATTTT. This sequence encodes CASSEIGAGATDTQYF.

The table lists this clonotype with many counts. CDR3 region: CASSEASYGYTF. CDR3 DNA: TGTGCCAGCAGTGAGGCCAGCTATGGCTACACCTTC. The genes are TRBV2 and TRBJ1-2; D gene ambiguous. There are 12 residues in the CDR3. Germline values: CDR1 SNHLY, CDR2 FYNNEI. Trimming left V 3 bases short and J 4 bases short, with 6 bases between.

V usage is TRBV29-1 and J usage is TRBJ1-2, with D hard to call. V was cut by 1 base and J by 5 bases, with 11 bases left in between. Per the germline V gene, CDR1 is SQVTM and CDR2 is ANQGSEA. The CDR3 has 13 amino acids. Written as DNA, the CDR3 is TGCAGCGTTGAAGGGTTCAGATTATATGGCTACACCTTC. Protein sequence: CSVEGFRLYGYTF.

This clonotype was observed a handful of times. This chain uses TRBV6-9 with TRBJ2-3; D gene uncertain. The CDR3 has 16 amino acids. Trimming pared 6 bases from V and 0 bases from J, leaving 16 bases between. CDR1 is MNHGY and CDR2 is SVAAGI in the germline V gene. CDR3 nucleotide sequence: TGTGCCAGCAGCTCGTTAGGAAAAGGAAGCACAGATACGCAGTATTTT. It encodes CASSSLGKGSTDTQYF.

CDR3 in amino acids: CSVEDRGRPRREQYF. The CDR3 DNA reads TGCAGCGTTGAAGATCGAGGCAGGCCAAGGCGGGAGCAGTACTTC. The chain employs TRBV29-1 and TRBJ2-7, with D hard to call. CDR1 and CDR2 from the germline V gene are SQVTM and ANQGSEA. CDR3 length: 15 residues. V lost 0 bases to trimming and J lost 7 bases, with 19 bases between them.

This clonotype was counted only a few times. The chain's CDR3 is CASSLRTGSFETQYF. The CDR3 DNA reads as TGTGCCAGCAGTCTCAGGACAGGGTCGTTTGAGACCCAGTACTTC. This chain connects TRBV2 to TRBJ2-5; 8 nucleotides match TRBD1. CDR3 size: 15 residues. CDR1 SNHLY and CDR2 FYNNEI come from the germline V gene. Germline trimming cut 5 bases from V and 5 bases from J; bases unmatched to any gene: 10.

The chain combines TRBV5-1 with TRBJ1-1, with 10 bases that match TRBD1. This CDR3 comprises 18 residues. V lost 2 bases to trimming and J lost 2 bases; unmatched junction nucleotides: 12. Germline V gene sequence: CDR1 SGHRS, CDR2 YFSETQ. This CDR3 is CASSFAPGQGSVNTEAFF. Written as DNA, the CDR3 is TGCGCCAGCAGCTTCGCGCCGGGACAGGGGTCAGTAAACACTGAAGCTTTCTTT.

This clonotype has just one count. CDR3 residues: CASSSPRQNSNTEAFF. The CDR3 bases are TGTGCCAGCAGTTCACCCCGACAGAACTCGAACACTGAAGCTTTCTTT. The chain joins TRBV27 to TRBJ1-1; tentatively, D is TRBD1 (5 bases). Per germline, CDR1 MNHEY and CDR2 SMNVEV (reference sequence). Trimming took off 4 bases at V and 1 base at J, with 16 bases between the two ends. The CDR3 loop spans 16 amino acids.

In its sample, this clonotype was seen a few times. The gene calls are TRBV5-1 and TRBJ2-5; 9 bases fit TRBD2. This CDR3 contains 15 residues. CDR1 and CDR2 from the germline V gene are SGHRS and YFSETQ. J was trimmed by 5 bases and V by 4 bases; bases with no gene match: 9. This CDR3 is CASSLTTSGGETQYF. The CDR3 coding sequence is TGCGCCAGCAGCCTGACGACTAGCGGAGGGGAGACCCAGTACTTC.

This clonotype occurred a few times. The CDR3 bases are TGTGCCAGCAGTCATAGCGGGAGGGCCGAGGGGGAGACCCAGTACTTC. Its translation is CASSHSGRAEGETQYF. This rearrangement joins TRBV6-1 to TRBJ2-5, with 11 bases that match TRBD2. V gave up 5 bases and J gave up 5 bases; unmatched junction bases: 10. The CDR3 sequence is 16 residues long. From germline, CDR1 is MNHNS and CDR2 SASEGT.

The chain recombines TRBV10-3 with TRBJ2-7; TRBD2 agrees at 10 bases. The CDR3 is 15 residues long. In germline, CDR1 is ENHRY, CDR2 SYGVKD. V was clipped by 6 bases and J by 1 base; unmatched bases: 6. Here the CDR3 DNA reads TGTGCCATCAGCCACGGACTAGCGGAATCCTACGAGCAGTACTTC. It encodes CAISHGLAESYEQYF.

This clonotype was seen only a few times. In DNA, the CDR3 is TGCGCCAGCAGCTCCCTTGGACAGAACACTGAAGCTTTCTTT. Its protein is CASSSLGQNTEAFF. The chain recombines TRBV5-1 with TRBJ1-1; D might be TRBD1 (5 bases). From germline, CDR1 is SGHRS and CDR2 YFSETQ. V was cut by 3 bases and J by 1 base, with 10 bases left in between. The length of the CDR3 is 14 residues.

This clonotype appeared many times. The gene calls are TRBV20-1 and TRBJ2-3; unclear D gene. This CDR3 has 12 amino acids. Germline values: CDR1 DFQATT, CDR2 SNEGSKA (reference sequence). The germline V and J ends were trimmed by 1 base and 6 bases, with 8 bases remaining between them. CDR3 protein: CSARAPRDTQYF. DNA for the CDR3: TGCAGTGCTAGAGCCCCCAGGGATACGCAGTATTTT.

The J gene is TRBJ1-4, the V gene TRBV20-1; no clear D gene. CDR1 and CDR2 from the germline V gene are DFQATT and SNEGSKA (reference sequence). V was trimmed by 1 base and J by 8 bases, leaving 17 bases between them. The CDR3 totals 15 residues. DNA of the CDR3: TGCAGTGCTAGAGCCGGAGACCGGGATCTCGAAAAACTGTTTTTT. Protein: CSARAGDRDLEKLFF.

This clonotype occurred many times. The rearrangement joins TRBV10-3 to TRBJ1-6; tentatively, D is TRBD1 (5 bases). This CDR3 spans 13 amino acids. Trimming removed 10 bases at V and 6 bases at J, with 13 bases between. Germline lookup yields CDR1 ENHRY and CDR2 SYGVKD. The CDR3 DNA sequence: TGTGCCACCGCCGGGGCTGCTAATTCACCCCTCCACTTT. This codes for CATAGAANSPLHF.

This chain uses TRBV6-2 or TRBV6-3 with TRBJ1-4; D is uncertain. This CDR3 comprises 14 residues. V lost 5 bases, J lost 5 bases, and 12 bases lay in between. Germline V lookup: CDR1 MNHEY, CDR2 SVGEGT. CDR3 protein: CASSTGWRNEKLFF. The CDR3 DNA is TGTGCCAGCAGTACGGGCTGGCGGAATGAAAAACTGTTTTTT.

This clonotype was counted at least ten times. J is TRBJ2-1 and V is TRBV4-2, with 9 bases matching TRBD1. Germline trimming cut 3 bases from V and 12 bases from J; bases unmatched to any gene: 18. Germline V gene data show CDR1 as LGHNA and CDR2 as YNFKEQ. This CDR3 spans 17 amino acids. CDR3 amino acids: CASSQDLRDRVYRGQFF. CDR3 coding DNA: TGTGCCAGCAGCCAGGACCTCCGGGACAGGGTTTACAGGGGGCAGTTCTTC.

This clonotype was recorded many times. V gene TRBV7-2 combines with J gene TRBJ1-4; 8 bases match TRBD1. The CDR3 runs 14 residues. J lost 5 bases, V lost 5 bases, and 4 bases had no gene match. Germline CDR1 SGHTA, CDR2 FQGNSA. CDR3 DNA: TGTGCCAGCAGCGCACAGGGGGGGAATGAAAAACTGTTTTTT. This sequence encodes CASSAQGGNEKLFF.

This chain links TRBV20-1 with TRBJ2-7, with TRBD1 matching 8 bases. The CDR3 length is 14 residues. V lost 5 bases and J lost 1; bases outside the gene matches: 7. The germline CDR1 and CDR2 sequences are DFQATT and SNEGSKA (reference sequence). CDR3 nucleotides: TGCAGTGCTTTCGTTGGGACAGGTTCCTACGAGCAGTACTTC. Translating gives CSAFVGTGSYEQYF.

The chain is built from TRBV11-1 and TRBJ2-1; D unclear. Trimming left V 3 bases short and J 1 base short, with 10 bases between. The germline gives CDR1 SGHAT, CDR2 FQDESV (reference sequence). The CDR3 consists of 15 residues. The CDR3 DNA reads TGTGCCAGCAGCTTGGGCATCTCTTCCTACAATGAGCAGTTCTTC. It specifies CASSLGISSYNEQFF.